The 32 T cell receptor beta chains reported below all come from one sample, sequenced in a study of cytomegalovirus exposure and HLA in healthy donors. Method: immunoSEQ multiplex PCR; TCRdb's copy keeps in-frame clones and lacks some. The sample shows some 130,000 clones, almost 85% of them seen only once. Input material: PBMCs. These receptors originate from a man between 25 and 39 years old in good health and CMV-seropositive.

The chain has TRBV9 and TRBJ2-4, with D tentatively TRBD2 (5 bases). Germline lookup yields CDR1 SGDLS and CDR2 YYNGEE. V was shortened by 4 bases and J by 0 bases, with 17 bases between the two germline ends. The CDR3 extends over 17 amino acids. Here the CDR3 reads CASSPEGRQLAKNIQYF. CDR3 bases: TGTGCCAGCAGCCCAGAAGGGAGACAACTAGCCAAAAACATTCAGTACTTC.

The CDR3, as DNA: TGCGCCAGCAGCTCAGGGGACGGCGGAATTAATCAGCCCCAGCATTTT. Protein sequence: CASSSGDGGINQPQHF. V usage is TRBV5-1 and J usage is TRBJ1-5, with D possibly TRBD1 on 6 matching bases. Per germline, CDR1 SGHRS and CDR2 YFSETQ. The CDR3 length is 16 residues. Trimming took off 3 bases at V and 4 bases at J, with 17 bases between the two ends.

J is TRBJ1-1 and V is TRBV10-3; 11 nucleotides match TRBD1. V shed 0 bases and J 6 bases; nucleotides not matched to a gene: 0. The CDR3 sequence is 14 residues long. The V gene's germline CDR1 is ENHRY and CDR2 SYGVKD. The DNA for the CDR3 is TGTGCCATCAGTGAGTCGGGACAGGGGGCTGAAGCTTTCTTT. Protein: CAISESGQGAEAFF.

V and J are TRBV5-3 and TRBJ1-3; D ambiguous. TRBV5-3 is an ORF, with its function uncertain. The CDR3 totals 13 residues. Trimming cost V 1 base and J 5 bases, with 7 bases left between them. The chain's CDR3 is CARSLPLRNTIYF. CDR3 in DNA: TGTGCCAGAAGCTTGCCACTGAGAAACACCATATATTTT.

V and J are TRBV15 and TRBJ2-3; 8 nucleotides agree with TRBD1. V lost 4 bases, J lost 3 bases, and 15 bases stayed unmatched. The CDR3 has 18 residues. Looked up from germline, CDR1 is LNHNV and CDR2 is YYDKDF (reference sequence). This chain's CDR3 is CATSIHRSGGADTDTQYF. DNA for the CDR3: TGTGCCACCAGCATCCACAGATCAGGGGGCGCCGATACAGATACGCAGTATTTT. The whole variable domain, remainder taken from reference TRBV15 and TRBJ2-3, is DAMVIQNPRYQVTQFGKPVTLSCSQTLNHNVMYWYQQKSSQAPKLLFHYYDKDFNNEADTPDNFQSRRPNTSFCFLDIRSPGLGDTAMYLCATSIHRSGGADTDTQYFGPGTRLTVL.

This chain uses TRBV12-5 with TRBJ1-4; D is unresolved. The V gene's germline CDR1 is LGHNT and CDR2 FRNRAP. V dropped 5 bases and J dropped 5 bases, with 15 bases sitting between them. The CDR3 runs to 15 residues. CDR3 protein: CASGASQRINEKLFF. CDR3 coding DNA: TGTGCTAGTGGTGCGTCCCAGAGGATAAATGAAAAACTGTTTTTT.

This clone was seen a few times. The genes are TRBV30 and TRBJ2-7, with a tentative D call TRBD1 (6 bases). The ends were cut back, 1 base at V and 6 bases at J, with 13 bases in the middle. The CDR3 has 13 residues. Germline assignment: CDR1 GTSNPN and CDR2 SVGIG (reference sequence). For the CDR3, the DNA is TGTGCCTGGAGTGGCAACAGGGCCGGCGAGCAGTACTTC. Its translation is CAWSGNRAGEQYF.

The genes are TRBV9 and TRBJ2-2; 8 bases are shared with TRBD2. The CDR3 runs 16 residues. The V and J ends lost 4 bases and 5 bases, in that order; junction bases with no gene match: 10. Germline CDR1 is SGDLS and CDR2 is YYNGEE. DNA for the CDR3: TGTGCCAGCAGCTTGCGGGGGGCCGGGTGGACCGGGGAGCTGTTTTTT. As protein: CASSLRGAGWTGELFF.

The chain links TRBV19 to TRBJ2-3, with 10 positions matching TRBD1. From germline, CDR1 is LNHDA and CDR2 SQIVND (reference sequence). The CDR3 length is 14 residues. V gave up 7 bases and J gave up 4 bases; unmatched junction bases: 5. DNA of the CDR3: TGTGCCAGTACTGACAGGGGGCGGTCAGATACGCAGTATTTT. Its translation is CASTDRGRSDTQYF.

The chain combines TRBV7-3 with TRBJ2-1, with TRBD1 as a possible D gene (5 bases). CDR3 length: 13 residues. Germline V gene data show CDR1 as SGHTA and CDR2 as FQGTGA. V was pared by 5 bases and J by 3 bases, with 8 bases between. CDR3: CASSVTDYNEQFF. The CDR3 DNA is TGTGCCAGCAGCGTGACAGACTACAATGAGCAGTTCTTC.

The V call is TRBV4-1, the J call TRBJ2-1, with TRBD1 identical over 8 bases. Per germline, CDR1 MGHRA and CDR2 YSYEKL. With 2 bases clipped from V and 4 bases from J, the junction kept 4 bases outside the gene matches. The length of the CDR3 is 15 residues. The CDR3 bases are TGCGCCAGCAGCCAACAGGGGGCGGTTTACAATGAGCAGTTCTTC. Protein: CASSQQGAVYNEQFF.

V gene TRBV5-6 combines with J gene TRBJ2-5; possible D gene TRBD1, 5 bases. Germline V gives CDR1 SGHDT, CDR2 YYEEEE. This CDR3 comprises 16 residues. Trimming stripped 3 bases from V and 2 bases from J, with 17 bases between. The DNA for the CDR3 is TGTGCCAGCAGCTCTCGACAGACTTCCTATCAAGAGACCCAGTACTTC. Translating it yields CASSSRQTSYQETQYF.

The chain recombines TRBV19 with TRBJ2-1, with D possibly being TRBD2 (5 bases). Looked up from germline, CDR1 is LNHDA and CDR2 is SQIVND (reference sequence). The CDR3 has 16 amino acids. V was cut by 5 bases and J by 2 bases, with 16 bases left in between. This chain's CDR3 is CASSQAGRSTYNEQFF. CDR3 DNA: TGTGCCAGTAGTCAGGCGGGCAGAAGCACCTACAATGAGCAGTTCTTC.

The chain carries TRBV5-1 and TRBJ2-2; TRBD2 matches at 9 bases. With 3 bases clipped from V and 6 bases from J, the junction kept 9 bases outside the gene matches. The CDR3 extends over 16 amino acids. Germline CDR1 SGHRS, CDR2 YFSETQ. CDR3 sequence: CASSSWGTSQAGELFF. As DNA, the CDR3 is TGCGCCAGCAGCTCCTGGGGGACTAGCCAAGCCGGGGAGCTGTTTTTT.

The chain carries TRBV5-1 and TRBJ2-1; D is unresolved. V lost 0 bases and J 0 bases, leaving 4 bases between the germline ends. The CDR3 is made up of 14 amino acids. Germline-derived CDR1 and CDR2 are SGHRS and YFSETQ. CDR3 in DNA: TGCGCCAGCAGCTTGGCTAGCTCCTACAATGAGCAGTTCTTC. It is translated as CASSLASSYNEQFF.

This chain uses TRBV4-1 with TRBJ1-1, with 8 bases identical to TRBD1. V was pared by 2 bases and J by 1 base, with 3 bases of the junction left unmatched. CDR1 and CDR2 (germline): MGHRA, YSYEKL. The CDR3 totals 15 residues. The CDR3 DNA is TGCGCCAGCAGCCAAACTACAGGGGGGAACACTGAAGCTTTCTTT. It specifies CASSQTTGGNTEAFF.

This clone was seen a handful of times. The chain employs TRBV15 and TRBJ1-1, with unresolved D. Trimming took off 1 base at V and 8 bases at J, with 8 bases between the two ends. Germline loops: CDR1 LNHNV, CDR2 YYDKDF (reference sequence). This CDR3 spans 12 amino acids. CDR3 residues: CATSRGEREAFF. In DNA, the CDR3 is TGTGCCACCAGCAGAGGAGAACGGGAAGCTTTCTTT.

The V gene is TRBV19, the J gene TRBJ2-5; maybe TRBD2 (6 bases). Germline assignment: CDR1 LNHDA and CDR2 SQIVND (reference sequence). Trimming took 3 bases from V and 0 from J, leaving 8 bases between them. The CDR3 runs to 14 residues. The CDR3 region is CASSMGLNQETQYF. CDR3 nucleotides: TGTGCCAGTAGTATGGGACTTAACCAAGAGACCCAGTACTTC.

The chain employs TRBV13 and TRBJ1-2, with TRBD1 matching 7 bases. Germline V gene sequence: CDR1 PRHDT, CDR2 FYEKMQ (reference sequence). The CDR3 has 15 amino acids. Unmatched junction bases numbered 10, after V lost 1 base and J lost 8 bases. CDR3: CASSLVTGIPGGYTF. The DNA of the CDR3 is TGTGCCAGCAGCTTAGTGACAGGGATTCCAGGCGGCTACACCTTC.

V is TRBV9 and J is TRBJ2-3; D may be TRBD1 (5 bases). The CDR3 runs 14 residues. Germline V gene lookup returns CDR1 SGDLS and CDR2 YYNGEE. V was clipped by 4 bases and J by 0 bases, with 9 bases between them. Here the CDR3 reads CASSPTVSTDTQYF. DNA for the CDR3: TGTGCCAGCAGCCCGACAGTGAGCACAGATACGCAGTATTTT.

In its sample, this clone was seen once. Other nucleotide sequences in the sample specify the same CDR3. The chain has TRBV5-1 and TRBJ1-2, with a possible D match to TRBD1 (5 bases). The CDR3 runs to 14 residues. Trimming stripped 0 bases from V and 8 bases from J, with 14 bases between. The V gene's germline CDR1 is SGHRS and CDR2 YFSETQ. Here the CDR3 reads CASSLAGQGEGYTF. As DNA, the CDR3 is TGCGCCAGCAGCTTGGCCGGGCAGGGCGAGGGCTACACCTTC.

The V and J genes are TRBV6-4 and TRBJ1-2; D might be TRBD1 (5 bases). This CDR3 spans 15 amino acids. The ends were cut back, 2 bases at V and 9 bases at J, with 19 bases in the middle. Germline values: CDR1 MRHNA, CDR2 SNTAGT. The CDR3 DNA follows: TGTGCCAGCAGTGACCGGGCCTTGGGGGGAGGAAGCTACACCTTC. Its protein is CASSDRALGGGSYTF.

This clone was found once. Mismatch with germline at one junction end may stem from a read error. The chain couples TRBV29-1 to TRBJ2-4; 9 positions match TRBD1. CDR1 and CDR2 (germline): SQVTM, ANQGSEA. The CDR3 spans 15 residues. The CDR3 sequence is CSVEGLYGTGKIQYF. The CDR3 DNA sequence: TGCAGCGTCGAAGGCTTGTATGGGACAGGGAAGATTCAGTACTTC.

The genes are TRBV7-2 and TRBJ1-2, with TRBD1 identical over 7 bases. The CDR3 loop spans 13 amino acids. J gave up 8 bases and V 5 bases, and 8 bases lay outside the gene matches. Per the germline V gene, CDR1 is SGHTA and CDR2 is FQGNSA. The CDR3 coding sequence is TGTGCCAGCAGCGGAAGACAGGGATACGGCTACACCTTC. Its protein product is CASSGRQGYGYTF. The full variable domain, its missing parts supplied by reference TRBV7-2 and TRBJ1-2, is GAGVSQSPSNKVTEKGKDVELRCDPISGHTALYWYRQSLGQGLEFLIYFQGNSAPDKSGLPSDRFSAERTGGSVSTLTIQRTQQEDSAVYLCASSGRQGYGYTFGSGTRLTVV.

V gene TRBV9 combines with J gene TRBJ2-5; TRBD2 aligns across 10 bases. This CDR3 is 18 amino acids long. V lost 0 bases, J lost 5 bases, and 13 bases stayed unmatched. Per germline, CDR1 SGDLS and CDR2 YYNGEE. In DNA form, the CDR3 reads TGTGCCAGCAGCGTAGGTTCGGTTGGAGCGGGGGGGAGGGAGACCCAGTACTTC. It encodes CASSVGSVGAGGRETQYF.

This rearrangement joins TRBV7-9 to TRBJ2-7; D possibly corresponds to TRBD2 (5 bases). Germline CDR1 reads SEHNR; CDR2 reads FQNEAQ (reference sequence). This CDR3 is built from 12 residues. Trimming shortened V by 7 bases and J by 0 bases, and 7 bases separated the two germline ends. The CDR3 here is CASTGSSYEQYF. The CDR3 nucleotides read TGTGCCAGCACGGGGAGCTCCTACGAGCAGTACTTC.

The chain combines TRBV5-6 with TRBJ1-2; a possible D gene is TRBD1 (5 bases). The CDR3 is made up of 17 amino acids. The V gene's germline CDR1 is SGHDT and CDR2 YYEEEE. The V gene lost 3 bases and the J gene lost 3 bases, with 21 bases spanning the gap. The chain's CDR3 is CASSSPLIFARDYGYTF. The CDR3 DNA sequence: TGTGCCAGCAGCTCTCCGCTTATATTTGCCAGGGACTATGGCTACACCTTC. Based on the CDR3 plus reference TRBV5-6 and TRBJ1-2, the full variable domain is DAGVTQSPTHLIKTRGQQVTLRCSPKSGHDTVSWYQQALGQGPQFIFQYYEEEERQRGNFPDRFSGHQFPNYSSELNVNALLLGDSALYLCASSSPLIFARDYGYTFGSGTRLTVV.

This rearrangement joins TRBV30 to TRBJ2-1, with 9 bases that match TRBD2. Losses at the gene ends were 5 bases for V and 9 bases for J; bases not matched to a gene: 14. The CDR3 is made up of 15 amino acids. Germline V lookup: CDR1 GTSNPN, CDR2 SVGIG (reference sequence). CDR3 sequence reads: CAWGRQMGTSSEQFF. The CDR3 DNA reads as TGTGCCTGGGGCCGACAGATGGGGACTAGCAGTGAGCAGTTCTTC.

The chain has TRBV29-1 and TRBJ2-7; 11 nucleotides line up with TRBD1. With V trimmed by 6 bases and J by 7 bases, 8 bases remained unmatched. CDR1 is SQVTM, CDR2 ANQGSEA, per germline. The CDR3 contains 13 residues. The CDR3 nucleotides are TGCAGCGTCGACGGACAGGGGGCGGGGGAGCAGTACTTC. Translating gives CSVDGQGAGEQYF.

The V and J genes are TRBV2 and TRBJ2-5; no firm D call. Germline lookup yields CDR1 SNHLY and CDR2 FYNNEI. Trimming stripped 3 bases from V and 0 bases from J, with 11 bases between. This CDR3 comprises 15 residues. CDR3 sequence reads: CASSDRSRDQETQYF. The CDR3 bases are TGTGCCAGCAGTGATCGGTCCCGAGACCAAGAGACCCAGTACTTC.

The V call is TRBV11-3, the J call TRBJ1-3, with D maybe TRBD1 (6 bases). Germline V gene lookup returns CDR1 SGHNT and CDR2 YENEEA. This CDR3 comprises 14 residues. V lost 4 bases to trimming and J lost 2 bases, with 9 bases between them. CDR3 DNA: TGTGCCAGCAGCTCAGGGACAACTGGAAACACCATATATTTT. It codes for CASSSGTTGNTIYF.

The CDR3 DNA follows: TGTGCCAGCAGCCCTCGCCCCAGGGCGGCAGATGAAGCTTTCTTT. This translates into CASSPRPRAADEAFF. The rearrangement links TRBV9 to TRBJ1-1; perhaps TRBD1 as D (5 bases). Trimming removed 4 bases from V and 7 bases from J, with 20 bases in between. The germline CDR1 and CDR2 sequences are SGDLS and YYNGEE. The CDR3 runs to 15 residues.